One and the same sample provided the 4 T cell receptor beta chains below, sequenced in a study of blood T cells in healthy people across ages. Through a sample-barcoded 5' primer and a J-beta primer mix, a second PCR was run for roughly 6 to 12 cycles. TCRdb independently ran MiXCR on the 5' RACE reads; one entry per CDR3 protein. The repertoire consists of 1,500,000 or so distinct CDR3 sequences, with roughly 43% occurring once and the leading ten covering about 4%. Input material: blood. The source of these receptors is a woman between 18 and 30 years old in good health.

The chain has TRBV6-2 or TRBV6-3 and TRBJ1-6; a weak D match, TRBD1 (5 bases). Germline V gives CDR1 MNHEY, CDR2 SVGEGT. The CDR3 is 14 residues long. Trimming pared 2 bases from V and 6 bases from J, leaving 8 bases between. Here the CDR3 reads CASSYKGPNSPLHF. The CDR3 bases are TGTGCCAGCAGTTACAAGGGACCTAATTCACCCCTCCACTTT.

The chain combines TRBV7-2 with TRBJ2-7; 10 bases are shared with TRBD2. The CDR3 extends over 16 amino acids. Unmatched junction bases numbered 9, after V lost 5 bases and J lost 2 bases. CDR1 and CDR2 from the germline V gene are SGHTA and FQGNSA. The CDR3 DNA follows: TGTGCCAGCAGCCCGGGACTAGCGAGGGGGCCCTACGAGCAGTACTTC. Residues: CASSPGLARGPYEQYF.

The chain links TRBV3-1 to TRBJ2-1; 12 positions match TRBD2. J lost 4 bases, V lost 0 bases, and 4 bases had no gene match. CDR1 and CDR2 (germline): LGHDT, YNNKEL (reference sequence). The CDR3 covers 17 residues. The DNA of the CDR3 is TGTGCCAGCAGCCAAGACGCTAGCGGGAGGGCTTACAATGAGCAGTTCTTC. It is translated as CASSQDASGRAYNEQFF.

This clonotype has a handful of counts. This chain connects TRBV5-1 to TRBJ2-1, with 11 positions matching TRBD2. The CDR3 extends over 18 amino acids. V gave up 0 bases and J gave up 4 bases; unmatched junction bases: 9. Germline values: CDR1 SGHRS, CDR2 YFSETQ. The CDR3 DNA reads TGCGCCAGCAGCTTGGGGGAACGACTAGCGGGGATATACAATGAGCAGTTCTTC. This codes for CASSLGERLAGIYNEQFF.